The T cell receptor beta chain described here comes from a study of shared clonotypes between healthy human individuals (dated by TCRdb to the early 2020s). About the investigation overall: Two women and three men aged 18 to 49 years were included in the cohort. Each donor's leukapheresis produced roughly between roughly 0.85 and 9 billion PBMCs. Per donor, three plates each were used for CD4 naive and CD4 memory, two for CD8 naive, and one for CD8 memory. Libraries were prepared and TCR repertoires were sequenced by different laboratories using diverse techniques, in order to increase sequencing depth and limit assay-specific biases. The study deeply sequenced blood TCR repertoires of several healthy adults to estimate repertoire size and the extent of clonotype sharing between individuals.

The CDR3 holds 13 amino acids from the cysteine to the phenylalanine. Only the CDR3 DNA is retained, 39 bases long and in frame from the first base. V is shortened by 0 bases, J by 6 bases, and the region joining them spans 7 bases. CDR1 and CDR2 are read off the germline V gene as SGHVS and FNYEAQ. The research as a whole found: When a few donors were compared, the shared fraction of clonotypes was roughly 5% for naive CD4, less than 4% for naive CD8, 2.3% for memory CD4, and 0.4% for memory CD8. Even with the large sequencing depth, rarefaction of the sorted-subset datasets indicated that sequencing was incomplete. Clonotypes shared by all four sorted-subset donors showed higher generation probabilities than non-shared clonotypes. Based on pairwise subsampling, the degree of clonotype sharing among donors was expected to be affected by sequencing depth. Sampling was restricted to blood, and TCR repertoires in tissue are likely to differ from TCR repertoires in blood. Naive subsets generally had larger estimated clonotype richness than memory subsets did. Because the study included only a small number of donors, the genetic and exposure-history diversity represented was limited.

Healthy HIV-negative adults with no recently reported acute infections or vaccinations were included as donors. Only Caucasian adults living in Nashville, Tennessee, USA were represented among the donors. CD4+ T cells were enriched through magnetic negative selection, after which naive cells were positively selected on CD45RA and the remaining negative fraction served as the memory subset. After blood collection by leukapheresis, PBMCs were isolated using Ficoll-Histopaque density gradient centrifugation and then cryopreserved in the vapor phase of liquid nitrogen. Analytical flow cytometry was used to check the purity and quantity of each magnetically sorted T cell population. Each sorted fraction had its genomic DNA isolated and then quantified by UV absorbance on a Nanodrop 2000c. TCR CDR3 regions were amplified from genomic DNA by multiplex PCR using the deep immunoSEQ assay. Extracted genomic DNA from each cell subset was spread evenly across all wells of several immunoSEQ 96-well plates, with each plate serving as a replicate. For sorted subsets, 150 to 250 ng of genomic DNA, equivalent to around 31,000 T cell genomes, went into each replicate PCR. Purified libraries were quantified with a Qubit 3.0 fluorometer, sized on a Bioanalyzer 2100, and re-quantified with the KAPA Library Quantification kit. A separate single-read 150-cycle Illumina NextSeq 550 flow cell was used to sequence each immunoSEQ 96-well plate. From the authors' description of their analysis: Because the immunoSEQ output held only junctional sequences and lacked quality scores, the filtering could not match the filtering applied to full-length reads. Sequences were annotated with PyIR, a Python wrapper for IgBLAST v1.9, using IMGT germline references to assign V/J genes and CDR3. Reads were filtered out if the reads had weak V/J assignments (E-value above 1e-6), no CDR3, stop codons, out-of-frame junctions, or ambiguous translated residues. V3J clonotypes were defined by identical inferred V gene, J gene, and CDR3 amino acid sequence. Percentage overlap between repertoires was calculated by dividing the number of shared unique clonotypes by the size of the smaller repertoire. RTK rarefaction, the Chao1 estimator, and Recon v2.1 estimates of unobserved clonotypes were used to assess repertoire richness. Generation probabilities were computed with OLGA for all TCRbeta clonotypes obtained by the gDNA method from four donors. Drawn from immuneACCESS, this table holds only the in-frame rearrangements with V and J called that TCRdb kept. Clones are partly lost; checked studies trace under half to an unresolved V gene and leave the rest unexplained. The V and J calls and the clone size are those of that table, but D and trimming were determined from the DNA. Present in this sample are some 1 million clones, 75% of which were seen just once. The ten largest clonotypes hold 1.5% of the sample.

Comment on this clone: Its antigen has not been determined. No base quality values were provided; no much bigger clone lies one nucleotide off.

The receptor was derived from a man between 18 and 35 years old in good health. Sequencing input: memory CD4+ T cells sorted from blood. This specimen's cell subset or site label, interpreted: CD45RA-negative fraction. The chain couples TRBV7-6 to TRBJ2-3, with no reliable assignment of the D segment. The CDR3 corresponds to CASSLARRDTQYF. The nucleotide sequence reads TGTGCCAGCAGCTTAGCCCGACGCGATACGCAGTATTTT.